This section outlines one T cell receptor beta chain sequence together with its context. The target antigen is unknown. The data were taken from a study of tumor-infiltrating lymphocytes in localized non-small cell lung cancer. For the study at large: Each patient gave resected tumor and non-adjacent uninvolved lung tissue. Study-wide results and caveats: Tumors had more T cell infiltration than uninvolved lung, per TCRbeta sequencing and CD3 counts.

The method was immunoSEQ multiplex PCR; TCRdb's version includes in-frame clones alone and lacks a portion of them. The repertoire has 9,000 to 15,000 clones, 76% of them found once; the top ten carry 17%. Germline assignment: CDR1 MNHEY and CDR2 SVGAGI. The V gene lost 6 bases and the J gene lost 9 bases, with 12 bases spanning the gap. This CDR3 has 11 amino acids. The chain has TRBV6-5 and TRBJ2-7; maybe TRBD1 (5 bases). This clonotype originated in a human donor with non-small cell lung cancer. What was sequenced was uninvolved lung tissue not adjacent to the tumor. The CDR3 spells CASSDRVRQYF. CDR3 bases: TGTGCCAGCAGCGACAGAGTCCGGCAGTACTTC.